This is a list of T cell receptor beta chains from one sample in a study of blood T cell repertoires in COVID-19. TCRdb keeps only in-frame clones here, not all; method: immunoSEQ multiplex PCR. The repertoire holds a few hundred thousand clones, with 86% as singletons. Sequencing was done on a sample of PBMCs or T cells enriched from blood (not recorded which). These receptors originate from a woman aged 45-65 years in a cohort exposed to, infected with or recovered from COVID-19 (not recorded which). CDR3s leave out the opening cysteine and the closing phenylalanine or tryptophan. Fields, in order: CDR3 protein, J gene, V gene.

ASSQAVSTDTQY | TRBJ2-3 | TRBV4-2
ASSLLAGFEKLF | TRBJ1-4 | TRBV28
ASSDRGQLKLF | TRBJ1-4 | TRBV2
ASSTQQGRGTEAF | TRBJ1-1 | TRBV7-2
ASSLTVDRGGDEQY | TRBJ2-7 | TRBV7-3
ASSSRGDGEQY | TRBJ2-7 | TRBV28
ASSVTGGLGNTEAF | TRBJ1-1 | TRBV27
ASSLLRGGEQY | TRBJ2-7 | TRBV4-3
ASTGQGNTGELF | TRBJ2-2 | TRBV7-3
ARKTGGRYNEQF | TRBJ2-1 | TRBV2
ASSARGGRETQY | TRBJ2-5 | TRBV10-2
ASSSSGEYYGYT | TRBJ1-2 | TRBV5-4
ASNVKFGEQY | TRBJ2-7 | TRBV28
ASSLGAGDTQY | TRBJ2-3 | TRBV7-9
ASSNRLAGTGEQY | TRBJ2-7 | TRBV7-9
ASSPKGGSTIGYT | TRBJ1-2 | TRBV5-4
ASSLQGVEEKLF | TRBJ1-4 | TRBV5-1
ASSPRQGDNYGYT | TRBJ1-2 | TRBV18
SGTEYPEAF | TRBJ1-1 | TRBV29-1
ASKSWETINSPLH | TRBJ1-6 | TRBV7-9
ASRSSGTGNTGELF | TRBJ2-2 | TRBV7-3
AWSAGTGQRANYGYT | TRBJ1-2 | TRBV30
ASSVGQGDETEAF | TRBJ1-1 | TRBV7-9
ASSLDHTGTVPRAF | TRBJ1-1 | TRBV7-2